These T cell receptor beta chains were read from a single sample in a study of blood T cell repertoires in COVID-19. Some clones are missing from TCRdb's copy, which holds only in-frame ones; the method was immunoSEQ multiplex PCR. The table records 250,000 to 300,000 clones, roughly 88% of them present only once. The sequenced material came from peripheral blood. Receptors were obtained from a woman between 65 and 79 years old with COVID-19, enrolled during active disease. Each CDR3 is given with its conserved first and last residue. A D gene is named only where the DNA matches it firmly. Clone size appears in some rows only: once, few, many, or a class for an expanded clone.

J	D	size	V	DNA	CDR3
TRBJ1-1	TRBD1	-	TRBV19	TGTGCCAGTAGTATCAGCCACAGGGGTTACACTGAAGCTTTCTTT	CASSISHRGYTEAFF
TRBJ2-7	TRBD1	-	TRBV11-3	TGTGCCAGCAGCCCCCGGACAGGGTGGTACGAGCAGTACTTC	CASSPRTGWYEQYF
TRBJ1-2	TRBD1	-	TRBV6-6	TGTGCCAGCAGAGGACAGGGGGGCTATGGCTACACCTTC	CASRGQGGYGYTF
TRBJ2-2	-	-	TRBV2	TGTGCCAGCAGTGAATATAGCACCGGGGAGCTGTTTTTT	CASSEYSTGELFF
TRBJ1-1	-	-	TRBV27	TGTGCCAGCAGTCCCCGGGGGGGTATGAACACTGAAGCTTTCTTT	CASSPRGGMNTEAFF
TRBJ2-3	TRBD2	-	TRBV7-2	TGTGCCAGCTCCGGGAGGCCCACAGATACGCAGTATTTT	CASSGRPTDTQYF
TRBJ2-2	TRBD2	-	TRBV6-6	TGTGCCAGCAGCCGAGGACTAGCGGGAGGGGCCGGGGAGCTGTTTTTT	CASSRGLAGGAGELFF
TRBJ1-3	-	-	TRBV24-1	TGTGCCACCAGTGATCCAACGACAGCAGGAAACACCATATATTTT	CATSDPTTAGNTIYF
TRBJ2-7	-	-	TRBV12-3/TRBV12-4	TGTGCCAGCAGCATCTCCTACGAGCAGTACTTC	CASSISYEQYF
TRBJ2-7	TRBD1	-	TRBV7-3	TGTGCCAGCAGCCCGGGACAGGGGATATACGAGCAGTACTTC	CASSPGQGIYEQYF
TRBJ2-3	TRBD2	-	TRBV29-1	TGCAGCGGCGGGGGGACTAGCGGGAGGAGCACAGATACGCAGTATTTT	CSGGGTSGRSTDTQYF
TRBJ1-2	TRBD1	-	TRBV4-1	TGCGCCAGCAGCCAGGGACAGGGCACTAACTATGGCTACACCTTC	CASSQGQGTNYGYTF
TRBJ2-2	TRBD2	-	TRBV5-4	TGTGCCAGCAGCGGTGCTAGCGGGAGGGCCGTCGGGGAGCTGTTTTTT	CASSGASGRAVGELFF
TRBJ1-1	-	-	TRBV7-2	TGTGCCAGCAGCTTAGTAGCTGGGACACCAGTCACTGAAGCTTTCTTT	CASSLVAGTPVTEAFF
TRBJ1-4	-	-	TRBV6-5	TGTGCCAGCAGACTCTCTCCCAAAGAAAAACTGTTTTTT	CASRLSPKEKLFF
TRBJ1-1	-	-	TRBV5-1	TGCGCCAGTAAACAGGCGCCGAACACTGAAGCTTTCTTT	CASKQAPNTEAFF
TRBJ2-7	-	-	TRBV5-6	TGTGCCAGCAGCTCAGGACGAGGGCGCAACGAGCAGTACTTC	CASSSGRGRNEQYF
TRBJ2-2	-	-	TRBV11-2	TGTGCCAGCAGCTTATTAAGAGGGAGAGGTACCGGGGAGCTGTTTTTT	CASSLLRGRGTGELFF
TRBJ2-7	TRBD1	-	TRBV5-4	TGTGCCAGCAGCTTGGTGGCAGGGGGCAACGAGCAGTACTTC	CASSLVAGGNEQYF
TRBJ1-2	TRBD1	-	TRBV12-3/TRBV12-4	TGTGCCAGCAGCTGGGACAGGGCATATAGCTACACCTTC	CASSWDRAYSYTF
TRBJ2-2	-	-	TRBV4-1	TGCGCCAGCAGCCCGGCTTACACAGGGAACACCGGGGAGCTGTTTTTT	CASSPAYTGNTGELFF
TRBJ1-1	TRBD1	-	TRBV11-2	TGTGCCAGCAGCCCGTGGGACAGCGAGAACACTGAAGCTTTCTTT	CASSPWDSENTEAFF
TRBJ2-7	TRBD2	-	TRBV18	TGTGCCAGCTCACCGGGGACTACTGTATACGAGCAGTACTTC	CASSPGTTVYEQYF
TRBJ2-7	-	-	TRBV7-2	TGTGCCAGCAGCCCGGCGTCGGCGGGTCAGTACTTC	CASSPASAGQYF
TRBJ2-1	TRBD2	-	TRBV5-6	TGTGCCAGCAGCTCAGGGACTAGCGGGAAATACAATGAGCAGTTCTTC	CASSSGTSGKYNEQFF
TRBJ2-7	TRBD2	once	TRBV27	TGTGCCAGCAGTTTAACTTCTCCTAGCGGAAGCTACGAGCAGTACTTC	CASSLTSPSGSYEQYF
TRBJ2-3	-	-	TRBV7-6	TGTGCCAGCAGCTTCGCGCCCGGGGCTAGCGCCCATCCGTCGACAGATACGCAGTATTTT	CASSFAPGASAHPSTDTQYF
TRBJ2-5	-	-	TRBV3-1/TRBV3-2	TGTGCCAGCAGACCCCACGGCGGTATTAAAGAGACCCAGTACTTC	CASRPHGGIKETQYF
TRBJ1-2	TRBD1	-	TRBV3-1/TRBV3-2	TGTGCCAGCAGCCCCCAAGTGGTTCAAGGACAGGGAGGAAGCGGCTACACCTTC	CASSPQVVQGQGGSGYTF